This T cell receptor (beta chain) came from a study of cytomegalovirus exposure and HLA in healthy donors. Study-level findings and limits: V- and J-gene trimming of TCR beta was linked (in a later analysis) to a missense DCLRE1C variant. Within an earlier analysis, most TCR beta V segments proved productive either about 87% or about 30% of the time. Sequences of the TCR beta chain were said to predict the HLA-A and HLA-B alleles of most subjects accurately.

Concerning this clone itself: The antigen is undetermined.

The PCR employed 60 Vbeta primers together with 13 Jbeta primers. Libraries were prepared by immunoSEQ multiplex PCR; TCRdb keeps only in-frame clonotypes and omits some of them. Among approximately 150,000 clones listed, 79% were seen once. Nominally healthy donors were sampled, though unrecorded immune exposures were likely. V shed 5 bases, J shed 4 bases, and the junction held 9 bases outside the gene matches. CDR1 and CDR2 from the germline V gene are MNHEY and SVGAGI. The CDR3 sequence is 15 residues long. Specimen: PBMCs. This clonotype originated in a man over 45 in good health and CMV-seropositive. This chain joins TRBV6-5 and TRBJ2-3; 7 bases are shared with TRBD2. CDR3 nucleotides: TGTGCCAGCAGTCGCGCGGGAGTCCCGCCAGATACGCAGTATTTT. Encoded protein: CASSRAGVPPDTQYF.